This TCR beta chain was sequenced in a study of blood T cell repertoires in COVID-19. Across the whole study: The origin of the acute and convalescent COVID-19 samples was the United States, Italy and Spain. The analysed material was cDNA or gDNA that came from T cells, B-cell-depleted T cells, or PBMCs.

How the authors handled the data: How many nucleated cells were present was estimated from reference gene primer amplification. Clones were read by immunoSEQ multiplex PCR, and TCRdb kept only the in-frame ones, dropping some. V, J and clone size are taken as reported in that table, and D and trimming were inferred from the DNA itself. The repertoire holds approximately 210,000 clones, under 90% seen once, with about 3.8% in the top ten. Trimming took 3 bases from V and 8 from J; bases not matched to a gene: 15. CDR3 size: 16 residues. Per germline, CDR1 KGHSH and CDR2 LQKENI. This clone was counted once.

The rearrangement joins TRBV18 to TRBJ1-2; 7 nucleotides align to TRBD1. Material: peripheral blood. The TCR sequence derives from a woman aged 80 or older with acute or convalescent COVID-19. The CDR3 coding sequence is TGTGCCAGCTCACCTCAAGACAGGGAACCTCTAGGAGGCTACACCTTC. Its protein is CASSPQDREPLGGYTF.